The 8 T cell receptor beta chains listed next were all sequenced from one sample in a study of blood T cell repertoires in COVID-19 (TCRdb year 2020). Library construction relied on the immunoSEQ multiplex PCR assay. The source is immuneACCESS, and TCRdb retained only in-frame sequences with V and J called. Part of the clones is not carried over; for the studies checked, unresolved V genes explain less than half of this, and the remainder is unexplained. The sample profile shows about 480,000 clones; 80% to 90% of them were found once. The ten largest account for 0.8% to 0.9% of the sample. Sequenced sample: peripheral blood. All receptors derive from a man aged 18 to 30 with COVID-19, enrolled during active disease.

The genes are TRBV18 and TRBJ1-2; a weak D match, TRBD1 (5 bases). The CDR3 spans 13 residues. The ends were cut back, 5 bases at V and 3 bases at J, with 10 bases in the middle. Germline V gene lookup returns CDR1 KGHSH and CDR2 LQKENI. The CDR3 DNA reads TGTGCCAGCTCAACGACAGACCACTATGGCTACACCTTC. This encodes CASSTTDHYGYTF.

The genes are TRBV5-8 and TRBJ1-1; no definite D call. Germline CDR1 reads SGHTS; CDR2 reads YDEGEE. CDR3 length: 12 amino acids. Trimming removed 2 bases at V and 5 bases at J, with 7 bases between. CDR3 DNA: TGTGCCAGCAGCTTACAGCGGACTGAAGCTTTCTTT. Its protein product is CASSLQRTEAFF.

The CDR3 is CASSIAGFSPLHF. The CDR3 DNA follows: TGTGCCAGTAGTATAGCGGGGTTCTCACCCCTCCACTTT. The chain recombines TRBV19 with TRBJ1-6; D gene unclear. The V end lost 1 base, the J end lost 10 bases, and 8 bases lay between the germline ends. Looked up from germline, CDR1 is LNHDA and CDR2 is SQIVND (reference sequence). CDR3 length equals 13 residues.

The chain couples TRBV19 to TRBJ2-3; D may be TRBD2 (6 bases). Germline V CDR1 and CDR2: LNHDA, SQIVND (reference sequence). Trimming removed 2 bases from V and 2 bases from J, with 11 bases in between. This CDR3 comprises 15 residues. The CDR3 loop is CASSITGTPTDTQYF. For the CDR3, the DNA is TGTGCCAGTAGTATAACCGGGACTCCCACAGATACGCAGTATTTT. Full variable domain (remainder filled in from reference TRBV19 and TRBJ2-3): DGGITQSPKYLFRKEGQNVTLSCEQNLNHDAMYWYRQDPGQGLRLIYYSQIVNDFQKGDIAEGYSVSREKKESFPLTVTSAQKNPTAFYLCASSITGTPTDTQYFGPGTRLTVL.

This chain links TRBV7-2 with TRBJ2-7; a possible D gene is TRBD2 (5 bases). The length of the CDR3 is 14 residues. V gave up 5 bases and J gave up 2 bases, with 13 bases separating them. CDR1 and CDR2 (germline): SGHTA, FQGNSA. CDR3 loop: CASSIWTGPYEQYF. The CDR3 bases are TGTGCCAGCAGCATTTGGACTGGACCCTACGAGCAGTACTTC.

V and J are TRBV2 and TRBJ1-4; the D gene is possibly TRBD1 (5 bases). Germline lookup yields CDR1 SNHLY and CDR2 FYNNEI. CDR3 length equals 12 residues. Trimming stripped 10 bases from V and 10 bases from J, with 16 bases between. The CDR3 sequence is CATGPGGGKLFF. CDR3 DNA: TGTGCCACCGGCCCCGGGGGAGGAAAACTGTTTTTT.

This chain uses TRBV27 with TRBJ2-7; 7 nucleotides match TRBD1. This CDR3 has 16 amino acids. Germline trimming cut 5 bases from V and 5 bases from J; bases unmatched to any gene: 15. The germline V gene has CDR1 MNHEY and CDR2 SMNVEV (reference sequence). The CDR3 reads CASSPYPGTANDEQYF. As DNA, the CDR3 is TGTGCCAGCAGTCCATACCCTGGGACAGCTAATGACGAGCAGTACTTC.

The chain carries TRBV27 and TRBJ1-2, with TRBD1 matching 8 bases. This CDR3 is built from 15 residues. After removal of 4 bases from V and 0 bases from J, the junction contained 4 bases not matched to a gene. Germline CDR1 is MNHEY and CDR2 is SMNVEV (reference sequence). The CDR3, as DNA: TGTGCCAGCAGTTCCAGGGGGCCTGCTAACTATGGCTACACCTTC. This translates into CASSSRGPANYGYTF.